One and the same sample provided the 10 T cell receptor beta chains below, sequenced in a study of cytomegalovirus exposure and HLA in healthy donors. The PCR ran on 60 Vbeta and 13 Jbeta primers. TCRdb keeps only in-frame clones here, not all; method: immunoSEQ multiplex PCR. The sample has 150,000 to 200,000 clones, and its top ten clones hold 2.1%. Sequenced sample: PBMCs. Receptor source: a man aged 30 to 45 in good health and CMV-seronegative.

The chain employs TRBV2 and TRBJ2-1; 7 bases agree with TRBD2. After removal of 0 bases from V and 1 base from J, the junction contained 9 bases not matched to a gene. Germline CDR1 and CDR2: SNHLY and FYNNEI. CDR3 length equals 18 residues. The CDR3 region is CASSEALLGGNSYNEQFF. The CDR3 bases are TGTGCCAGCAGTGAAGCGCTTCTCGGGGGGAATTCCTACAATGAGCAGTTCTTC.

The chain is built from TRBV5-1 and TRBJ2-1; 8 positions match TRBD2. This CDR3 spans 16 amino acids. The junction had 3 bases not matched to a gene; V was cut back by 0 bases and J by 1 base. Germline CDR1 reads SGHRS; CDR2 reads YFSETQ. CDR3 region: CASSLGLAPSYNEQFF. Here the CDR3 DNA reads TGCGCCAGCAGCTTGGGACTAGCGCCATCCTACAATGAGCAGTTCTTC.

This chain connects TRBV19 to TRBJ2-1; 9 bases align to TRBD2. Germline values: CDR1 LNHDA, CDR2 SQIVND (reference sequence). Germline trimming cut 1 base from V and 6 bases from J; bases unmatched to any gene: 4. CDR3 length: 15 amino acids. The CDR3 sequence is CASSIVGGRVNEQFF. CDR3 sequence (DNA): TGTGCCAGTAGTATAGTCGGCGGGAGGGTCAATGAGCAGTTCTTC.

The chain has TRBV18 and TRBJ2-6; D is perhaps TRBD2 (6 bases). CDR3 length equals 16 residues. Germline CDR1 KGHSH, CDR2 LQKENI. V shed 4 bases and J shed 0 bases, with 10 bases lying between them. The CDR3 sequence is CASSRRDSSGANVLTF. The CDR3 DNA reads TGTGCCAGCTCACGACGGGACTCCTCTGGGGCCAACGTCCTGACTTTC.

This chain connects TRBV19 to TRBJ2-7; weak D call: TRBD2 (5 bases). CDR3 length equals 15 residues. V dropped 4 bases and J dropped 4 bases, with 17 bases sitting between them. Germline-derived CDR1 and CDR2 are LNHDA and SQIVND (reference sequence). CDR3: CASSTRGYGGYEQYF. CDR3 DNA: TGTGCCAGTAGTACCCGGGGATACGGCGGGTACGAGCAGTACTTC.

This chain links TRBV10-3 with TRBJ2-1; 7 bases line up with TRBD2. With 0 bases clipped from V and 4 bases from J, the junction kept 6 bases outside the gene matches. Germline V gene lookup returns CDR1 ENHRY and CDR2 SYGVKD. The CDR3 extends over 16 amino acids. This chain's CDR3 is CAISESMLAVYNEQFF. In nucleotides, the CDR3 is TGTGCCATCAGTGAGTCGATGCTAGCGGTATACAATGAGCAGTTCTTC.

The rearrangement joins TRBV14 to TRBJ2-3; no clear D gene. The length of the CDR3 is 14 residues. The V end was cut by 4 bases, the J end by 3 bases, with 11 bases between. Germline V lookup: CDR1 SGHDN, CDR2 FVKESK. In DNA, the CDR3 is TGTGCCAGCAGCCGAGTACAGTGGACAGATACGCAGTATTTT. Translating it yields CASSRVQWTDTQYF.

This sequence joins TRBV28 and TRBJ2-1; no clear D gene. The CDR3 has 14 amino acids. Germline V gene lookup returns CDR1 MDHEN and CDR2 SYDVKM. V was shortened by 4 bases and J by 6 bases, with 13 bases between the two germline ends. CDR3 residues: CASSSSPVGNEQFF. The DNA for the CDR3 is TGTGCCAGCAGTTCTAGTCCAGTCGGCAATGAGCAGTTCTTC.

The chain recombines TRBV5-1 with TRBJ1-1; 8 bases are shared with TRBD1. The germline V gene has CDR1 SGHRS and CDR2 YFSETQ. V shed 3 bases, J shed 5 bases, and the junction held 9 bases outside the gene matches. The CDR3 runs 15 residues. CDR3 loop: CASSSMTGETTEAFF. The CDR3 DNA reads TGCGCCAGCAGCTCGATGACAGGGGAAACTACTGAAGCTTTCTTT.

The chain carries TRBV6-4 and TRBJ2-6; D gene unclear. Between the trimmed V and J ends, which lost 4 bases and 4 bases, there was a span of 14 bases. Germline values: CDR1 MRHNA, CDR2 SNTAGT. The CDR3 totals 16 residues. CDR3 nucleotides: TGTGCCAGCAGTGGGAATAGCCCCTCGGGGGCCAACGTCCTGACTTTC. It specifies CASSGNSPSGANVLTF.